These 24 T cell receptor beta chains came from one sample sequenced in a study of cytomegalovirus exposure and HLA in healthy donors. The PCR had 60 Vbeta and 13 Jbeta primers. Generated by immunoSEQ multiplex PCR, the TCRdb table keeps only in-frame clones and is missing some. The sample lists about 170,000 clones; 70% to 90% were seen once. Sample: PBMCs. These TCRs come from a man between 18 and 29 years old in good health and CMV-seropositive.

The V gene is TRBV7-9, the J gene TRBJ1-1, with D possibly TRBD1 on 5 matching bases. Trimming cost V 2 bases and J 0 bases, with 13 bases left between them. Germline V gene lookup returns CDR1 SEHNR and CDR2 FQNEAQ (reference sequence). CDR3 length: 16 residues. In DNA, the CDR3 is TGTGCCAGCAGCTTATGGCCCCCCAGGGTGAACACTGAAGCTTTCTTT. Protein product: CASSLWPPRVNTEAFF.

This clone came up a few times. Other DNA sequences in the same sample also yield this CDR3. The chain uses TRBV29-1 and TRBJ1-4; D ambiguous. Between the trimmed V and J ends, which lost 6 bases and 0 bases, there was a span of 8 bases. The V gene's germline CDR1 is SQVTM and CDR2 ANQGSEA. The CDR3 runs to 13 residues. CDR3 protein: CSVDSATNEKLFF. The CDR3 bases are TGCAGCGTAGACTCTGCAACTAATGAAAAACTGTTTTTT.

CDR3 DNA sequence: TGTGCCAGCAGCTATGGACAGGGAGCGGGGGAGCTGTTTTTT. It encodes CASSYGQGAGELFF. The V call is TRBV7-3, the J call TRBJ2-2; 8 bases are a match to TRBD1. The length of the CDR3 is 14 residues. Germline CDR1 and CDR2: SGHTA and FQGTGA. V lost 4 bases, J lost 8 bases, and 6 bases stayed unmatched.

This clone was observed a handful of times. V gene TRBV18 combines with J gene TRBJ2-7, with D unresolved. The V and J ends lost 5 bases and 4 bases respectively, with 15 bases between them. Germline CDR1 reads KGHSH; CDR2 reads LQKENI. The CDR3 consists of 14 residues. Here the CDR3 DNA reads TGTGCCAGCTCAATCTCCTCGTCCGCGTACGAGCAGTACTTC. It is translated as CASSISSSAYEQYF.

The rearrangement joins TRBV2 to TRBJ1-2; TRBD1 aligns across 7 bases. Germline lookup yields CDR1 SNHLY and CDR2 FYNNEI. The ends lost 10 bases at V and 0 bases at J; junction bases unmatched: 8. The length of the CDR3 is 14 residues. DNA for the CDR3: TGTGCCACCGGCGACAGGGATCCTAACTATGGCTACACCTTC. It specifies CATGDRDPNYGYTF.

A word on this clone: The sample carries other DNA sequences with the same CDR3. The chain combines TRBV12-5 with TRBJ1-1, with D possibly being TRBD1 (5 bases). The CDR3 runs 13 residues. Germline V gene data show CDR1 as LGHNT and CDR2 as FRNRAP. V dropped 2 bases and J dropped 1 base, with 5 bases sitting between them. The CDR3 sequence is CASGLTGNTEAFF. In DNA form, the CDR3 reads TGTGCTAGTGGTTTGACAGGGAACACTGAAGCTTTCTTT.

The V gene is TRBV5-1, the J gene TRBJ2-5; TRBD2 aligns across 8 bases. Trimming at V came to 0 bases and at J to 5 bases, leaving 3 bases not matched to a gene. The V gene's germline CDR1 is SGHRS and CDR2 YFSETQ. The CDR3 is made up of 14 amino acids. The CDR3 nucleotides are TGCGCCAGCAGCTTGGTACAGCGGGGGGAGACCCAGTACTTC. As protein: CASSLVQRGETQYF.

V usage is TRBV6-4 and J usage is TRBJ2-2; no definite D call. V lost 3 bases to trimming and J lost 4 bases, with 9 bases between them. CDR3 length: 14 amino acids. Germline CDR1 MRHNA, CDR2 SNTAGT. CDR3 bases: TGTGCCAGCAGTGAGCCGGGTGGCACCGGGGAGCTGTTTTTT. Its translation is CASSEPGGTGELFF.

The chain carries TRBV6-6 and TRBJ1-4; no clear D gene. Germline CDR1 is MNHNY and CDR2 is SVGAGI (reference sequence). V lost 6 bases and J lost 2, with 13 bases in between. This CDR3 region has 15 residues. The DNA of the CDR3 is TGTGCCAGCAGCCGACGGGCGGGCACTAATGAAAAACTGTTTTTT. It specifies CASSRRAGTNEKLFF.

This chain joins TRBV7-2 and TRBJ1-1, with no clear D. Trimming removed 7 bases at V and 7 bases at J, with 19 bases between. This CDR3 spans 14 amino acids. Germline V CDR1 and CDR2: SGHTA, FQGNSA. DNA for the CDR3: TGTGCCAGCACCTCTCACCTACCGGGAAATGAAGCTTTCTTT. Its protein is CASTSHLPGNEAFF.

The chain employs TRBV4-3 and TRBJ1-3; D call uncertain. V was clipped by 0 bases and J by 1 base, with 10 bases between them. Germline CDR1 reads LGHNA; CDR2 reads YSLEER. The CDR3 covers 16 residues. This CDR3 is CASSQDDGGSGNTIYF. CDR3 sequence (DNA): TGCGCCAGCAGCCAAGATGACGGAGGATCTGGAAACACCATATATTTT.

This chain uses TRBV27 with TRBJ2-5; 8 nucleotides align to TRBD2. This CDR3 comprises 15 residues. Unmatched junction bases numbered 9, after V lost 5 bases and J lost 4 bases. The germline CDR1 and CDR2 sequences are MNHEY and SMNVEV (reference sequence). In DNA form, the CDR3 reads TGTGCCAGCAGTCCTACGGGGGGGAGGGGAGAGACCCAGTACTTC. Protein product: CASSPTGGRGETQYF.

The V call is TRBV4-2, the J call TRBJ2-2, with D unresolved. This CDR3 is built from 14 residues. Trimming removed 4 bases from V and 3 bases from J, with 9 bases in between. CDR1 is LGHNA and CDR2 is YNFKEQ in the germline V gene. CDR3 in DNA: TGTGCCAGCAGCCCCCTAGTGGACACCGGGGAGCTGTTTTTT. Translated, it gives CASSPLVDTGELFF.

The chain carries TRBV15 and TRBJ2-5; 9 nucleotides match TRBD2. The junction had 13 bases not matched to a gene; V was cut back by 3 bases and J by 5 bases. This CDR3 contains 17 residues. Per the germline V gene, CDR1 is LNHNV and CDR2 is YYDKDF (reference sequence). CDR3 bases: TGTGCCACCAGCAGGGATTACGCTAGCGGGGCCAGGGAGACCCAGTACTTC. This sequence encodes CATSRDYASGARETQYF. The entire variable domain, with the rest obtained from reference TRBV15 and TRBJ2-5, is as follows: DAMVIQNPRYQVTQFGKPVTLSCSQTLNHNVMYWYQQKSSQAPKLLFHYYDKDFNNEADTPDNFQSRRPNTSFCFLDIRSPGLGDTAMYLCATSRDYASGARETQYFGPGTRLLVL.

This CDR3 is CASSRRETVSGNTIYF. CDR3 bases: TGTGCCAGCAGCAGGCGAGAGACAGTATCTGGAAACACCATATATTTT. The chain employs TRBV21-1 and TRBJ1-3; TRBD1 was called by the table and not checked on the DNA. TRBV21-1 corresponds to a pseudogene. The length of the CDR3 is 16 residues.

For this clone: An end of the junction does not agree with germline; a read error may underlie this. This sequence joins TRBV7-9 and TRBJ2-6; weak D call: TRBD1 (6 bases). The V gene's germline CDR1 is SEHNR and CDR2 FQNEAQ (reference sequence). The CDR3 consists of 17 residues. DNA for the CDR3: TGTGCCAGCAGCTTAGCGACAGGCTACTCTGGGGCCAACGGCCTGACTTTC. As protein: CASSLATGYSGANGLTF.

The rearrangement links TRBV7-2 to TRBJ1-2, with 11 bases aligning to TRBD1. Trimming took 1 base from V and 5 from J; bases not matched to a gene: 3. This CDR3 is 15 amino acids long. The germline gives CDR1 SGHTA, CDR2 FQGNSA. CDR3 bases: TGTGCCAGCAGCTTAGATGGGACAGGGGGATATGGCTACACCTTC. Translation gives CASSLDGTGGYGYTF.

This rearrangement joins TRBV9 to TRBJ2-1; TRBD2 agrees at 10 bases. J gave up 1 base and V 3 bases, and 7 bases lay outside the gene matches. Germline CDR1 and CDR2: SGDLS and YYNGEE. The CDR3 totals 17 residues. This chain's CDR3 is CASSDDSGGHSYNEQFF. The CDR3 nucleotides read TGTGCCAGCAGCGATGATAGCGGGGGGCATTCCTACAATGAGCAGTTCTTC.

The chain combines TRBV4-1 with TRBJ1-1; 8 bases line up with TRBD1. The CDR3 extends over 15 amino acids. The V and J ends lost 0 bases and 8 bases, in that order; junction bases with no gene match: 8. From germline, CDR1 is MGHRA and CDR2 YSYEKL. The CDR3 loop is CASSQDRMTGAEAFF. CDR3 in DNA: TGCGCCAGCAGCCAAGATCGCATGACAGGGGCCGAAGCTTTCTTT.

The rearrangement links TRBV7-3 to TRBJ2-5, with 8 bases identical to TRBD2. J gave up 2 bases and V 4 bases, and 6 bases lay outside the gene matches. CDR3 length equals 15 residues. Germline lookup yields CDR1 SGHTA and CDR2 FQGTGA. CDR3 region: CASSSVSGEQETQYF. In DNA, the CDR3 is TGTGCCAGCAGCTCGGTTAGCGGGGAGCAAGAGACCCAGTACTTC.

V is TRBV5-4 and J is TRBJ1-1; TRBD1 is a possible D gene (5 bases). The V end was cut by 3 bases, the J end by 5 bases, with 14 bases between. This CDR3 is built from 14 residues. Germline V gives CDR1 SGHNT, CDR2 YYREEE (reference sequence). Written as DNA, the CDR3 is TGTGCCAGCAGCTGGGCGGGGCCAGGGACTGAAGCTTTCTTT. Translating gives CASSWAGPGTEAFF.

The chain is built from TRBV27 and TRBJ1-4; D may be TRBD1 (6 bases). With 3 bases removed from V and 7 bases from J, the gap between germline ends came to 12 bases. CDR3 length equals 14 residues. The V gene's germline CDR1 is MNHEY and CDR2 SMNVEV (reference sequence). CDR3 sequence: CASSLYRGAEKLFF. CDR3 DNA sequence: TGTGCCAGCAGTTTGTATCGGGGGGCTGAAAAACTGTTTTTT.

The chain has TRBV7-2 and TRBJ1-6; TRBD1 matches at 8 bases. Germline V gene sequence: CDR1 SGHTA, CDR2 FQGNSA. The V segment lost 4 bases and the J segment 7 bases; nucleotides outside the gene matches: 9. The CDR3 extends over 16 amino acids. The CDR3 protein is CASSSGVGQVNSPLHF. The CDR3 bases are TGTGCCAGCAGCTCCGGCGTGGGACAGGTAAATTCACCCCTCCACTTT.

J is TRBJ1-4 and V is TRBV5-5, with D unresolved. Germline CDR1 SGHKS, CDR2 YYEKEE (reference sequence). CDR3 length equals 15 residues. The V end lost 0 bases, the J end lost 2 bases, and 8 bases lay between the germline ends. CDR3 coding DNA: TGTGCCAGCAGCTTGGTGGCCAGTACTAATGAAAAACTGTTTTTT. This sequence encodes CASSLVASTNEKLFF.